The 10 T cell receptor beta chains presented below share a single source sample, sequenced in a study of cytomegalovirus exposure and HLA in healthy donors. PCR used 60 Vbeta primers and 13 Jbeta primers. Here immunoSEQ multiplex PCR was the method, and the copy in TCRdb shows in-frame clones only, minus some. The sample has 80,000 or so clones, and its top ten clones hold approximately 1.1%. The sample taken for sequencing was PBMCs. Source of these receptors: a woman aged 25 to 39 in good health and CMV-seronegative.

The chain uses TRBV5-1 and TRBJ2-5; D unresolved. Trimming took off 4 bases at V and 0 bases at J, with 16 bases between the two ends. The germline gives CDR1 SGHRS, CDR2 YFSETQ. The CDR3 sequence is 16 residues long. The CDR3 here is CASSLRVGSNQETQYF. The CDR3 DNA follows: TGCGCCAGCAGCCTTAGAGTGGGCAGTAACCAAGAGACCCAGTACTTC.

Here the CDR3 DNA reads TGTGCCAGCGCGGGGGGTCGGGGCACCGGGGAGCTGTTTTTT. Its translation is CASAGGRGTGELFF. The rearrangement joins TRBV6-1 to TRBJ2-2, with TRBD2 matching 8 bases. The CDR3 is made up of 14 amino acids. Unmatched junction bases numbered 6, after V lost 8 bases and J lost 4 bases. Germline lookup yields CDR1 MNHNS and CDR2 SASEGT.

This chain connects TRBV29-1 to TRBJ2-7; 8 nucleotides line up with TRBD1. The CDR3 has 12 residues. V lost 3 bases and J lost 6; bases outside the gene matches: 4. Germline V gene lookup returns CDR1 SQVTM and CDR2 ANQGSEA. The CDR3 nucleotides are TGCAGCGTTGACACAGGGGGTGGCGAGCAGTACTTC. Its translation: CSVDTGGGEQYF.

The V and J genes are TRBV28 and TRBJ1-1; the match to TRBD1 covers 8 bases. V gave up 5 bases and J gave up 2 bases; unmatched junction bases: 7. Germline V gives CDR1 MDHEN, CDR2 SYDVKM. The CDR3 spans 15 residues. The CDR3 sequence is CASSGSRGRNTEAFF. The CDR3 nucleotides are TGTGCCAGCAGTGGAAGCAGGGGGCGCAACACTGAAGCTTTCTTT.

J is TRBJ1-2 and V is TRBV5-8; 7 nucleotides align to TRBD1. J lost 3 bases, V lost 4 bases, and 6 bases had no gene match. The germline V gene encodes CDR1 SGHTS and CDR2 YDEGEE. CDR3 length equals 14 residues. CDR3 amino acids: CASSRGQAYYGYTF. CDR3 bases: TGTGCCAGCAGCCGCGGACAGGCCTACTATGGCTACACCTTC.

DNA of the CDR3: TGCGCCAGCAGGCCCCCCGGGAGGAAAGGTGGAGCTTTCTTT. Translation gives CASRPPGRKGGAFF. The chain uses TRBV10-1 and TRBJ1-1; D not certain. Germline V gene data show CDR1 as WNHNN and CDR2 as SYGVQD (reference sequence). V was trimmed by 6 bases and J by 10 bases, leaving 21 bases between them. The CDR3 consists of 14 residues.

J is TRBJ2-7 and V is TRBV29-1; 7 nucleotides line up with TRBD1. The V gene end was trimmed by 6 bases and the J gene end by 4 bases; junction bases not matched to a gene: 6. Germline lookup yields CDR1 SQVTM and CDR2 ANQGSEA. The CDR3 contains 12 residues. This chain's CDR3 is CSVTGERYEQYF. CDR3 DNA: TGCAGCGTAACAGGGGAGCGGTACGAGCAGTACTTC.

V and J are TRBV9 and TRBJ1-1; TRBD1 aligns across 12 bases. V shed 4 bases, J shed 0 bases, and the junction held 7 bases outside the gene matches. CDR1 and CDR2 from the germline V gene are SGDLS and YYNGEE. The CDR3 covers 17 residues. CDR3 DNA sequence: TGTGCCAGCAGCCCCGGGACAGGGGGCTCCATGAACACTGAAGCTTTCTTT. It codes for CASSPGTGGSMNTEAFF.

The V call is TRBV27, the J call TRBJ1-1, with D possibly being TRBD1 (5 bases). The V gene lost 4 bases and the J gene lost 0 bases, with 6 bases spanning the gap. Germline V CDR1 and CDR2: MNHEY, SMNVEV (reference sequence). The CDR3 has 13 amino acids. The CDR3 DNA is TGTGCCAGCAGTTCGGGGGTGAACACTGAAGCTTTCTTT. It encodes CASSSGVNTEAFF.

The V and J genes are TRBV29-1 and TRBJ2-5; 7 bases map to TRBD1. The CDR3 runs 15 residues. Trimming removed 8 bases from V and 0 bases from J; junction bases left unmatched: 12. Germline CDR1 reads SQVTM; CDR2 reads ANQGSEA. CDR3 bases: TGCAGCACCAAGGGGGCCCCACCGTACCAAGAGACCCAGTACTTC. Translation gives CSTKGAPPYQETQYF.